This TCR beta chain was sequenced during a study of T cell changes during pregnancy in multiple sclerosis. The CDR3 spans 15 residues. The germline CDR1 and CDR2 sequences are SGDLS and YYNGEE. The V end lost 3 bases, the J end lost 1 base, and 12 bases lay between the germline ends. Here immunoSEQ multiplex PCR was the method, and the copy in TCRdb shows in-frame clones only, minus some. The data contain approximately 60,000 clones, approximately 92% of them singletons. This chain connects TRBV9 to TRBJ2-3; the D gene is possibly TRBD2 (6 bases). The receptor was derived from a female donor in good health, enrolled as a control in a pregnancy study. The sequences come from peripheral blood, collected in the second trimester of pregnancy. CDR3 bases: TGTGCCAGCAGCGAAAGCGGGTTACGCACAGATACGCAGTATTTT. Translation: CASSESGLRTDTQYF.